The rows below give T cell receptor beta chains drawn from one sample of a study of blood T cell repertoires in COVID-19. Libraries were prepared by immunoSEQ multiplex PCR; TCRdb keeps only in-frame clonotypes and omits some of them. Among around 170,000 clones listed, approximately 83% were seen once. Sequenced: peripheral blood. The origin of the receptors is a man aged 50 or older with active or convalescent COVID-19. CDR3s include the opening cysteine and the closing phenylalanine or tryptophan. The D gene is left open where the match is weak. The listing skips clone size in some rows; elsewhere it reads once, few, many or a size class.

d_call	v_call	clone_size	j_call	cdr3_nt	cdr3_aa
-	TRBV3-1/TRBV3-2	once	TRBJ1-4	TGTGCCAGCAGCCAAGATCATTGCAGGGAAGTTAAAGCAACTAATGAAAAACTGTTTTTT	CASSQDHCREVKATNEKLFF
-	TRBV3-1/TRBV3-2	-	TRBJ2-5	TGTGCCAGCAGCCAAGGGGACTTCGGGACCCAGTACTTC	CASSQGDFGTQYF
-	TRBV6-5	-	TRBJ1-2	TGTGCCAGCAGTCGGGCGGGAAACTATGGCTACACCTTC	CASSRAGNYGYTF
TRBD2	TRBV11-2	-	TRBJ2-3	TGTGCCAGCAGCTTAGGACTAGCGGGGTTAGATACGCAGTATTTT	CASSLGLAGLDTQYF
TRBD1	TRBV4-2	-	TRBJ1-5	TGTGCCAGCAGTCGACAGGGAGGAGATCAGCCCCAGCATTTT	CASSRQGGDQPQHF
TRBD1	TRBV19	few	TRBJ1-5	TGTGCCACCCTATACCAGGGGGATAAGAGCAATCAGCCCCAGCATTTT	CATLYQGDKSNQPQHF
TRBD1	TRBV5-1	-	TRBJ1-1	TGCGCCAGCAGCTTGCAGGGGGGTGGGAACACTGAAGCTTTCTTT	CASSLQGGGNTEAFF
TRBD1	TRBV11-3	-	TRBJ2-3	TGTGCCAGCAGCTTAGCCCCCGGACAGGGCGGGACAGATACGCAGTATTTT	CASSLAPGQGGTDTQYF
-	TRBV4-1	-	TRBJ2-5	TGCGCCAGCAGCCAAGGGGAGTACCAAGAGACCCAGTACTTC	CASSQGEYQETQYF
-	TRBV24-1	-	TRBJ1-5	TGTGCCACCAGTGATTCCACGGGACACCATCAGCCCCAGCATTTT	CATSDSTGHHQPQHF
TRBD2	TRBV27	-	TRBJ2-3	TGTGCCAGCAGCCTCCTTAGGACTAGCGGGAGAGGAGATACGCAGTATTTT	CASSLLRTSGRGDTQYF
-	TRBV4-3	-	TRBJ2-1	TGCGCCAGCAGCCAAGAGGGACACCCTAATGAGCAGTTCTTC	CASSQEGHPNEQFF
TRBD1	TRBV27	-	TRBJ1-6	TGTGCCAGCAGTCCCTGGACAGGGGATAATTCACCCCTCCACTTT	CASSPWTGDNSPLHF
-	TRBV30	-	TRBJ2-1	TGTGCCTGGAGTGTAGGCGGAAGGAATGAGCAGTTCTTC	CAWSVGGRNEQFF
TRBD1	TRBV6-6	-	TRBJ1-5	TGTGCCAGCAGCGGACAGGGGGATTTGATACCCCAGCATTTT	CASSGQGDLIPQHF
-	TRBV6-5	-	TRBJ2-4	TGTGCCAGCAGTTATAAACCGGGTTCAGCCAAAAACATTCAGTACTTC	CASSYKPGSAKNIQYF
-	TRBV19	few	TRBJ2-7	TGTGCCAGTAGTCCTGAGGTCTCGGCGTACGAGCAGTACTTC	CASSPEVSAYEQYF
-	TRBV5-6	once	TRBJ2-7	TGTGCCAGCAGCTTAAGAAACAGGCGCGAGCAGTACTTC	CASSLRNRREQYF
TRBD1	TRBV2	-	TRBJ1-2	TGTGCCAGCTTAGGACAGGGAAGGGATGGCTACACCTTC	CASLGQGRDGYTF
-	TRBV6-1	-	TRBJ2-5	TGTGCCAGCAGTGAAGACGGTATCCAAGAGACCCAGTACTTC	CASSEDGIQETQYF
TRBD1	TRBV27	few	TRBJ2-7	TGTGCCAGCAGGGACAGGGTCTACGAGCAGTACTTC	CASRDRVYEQYF
TRBD2	TRBV7-9	-	TRBJ2-1	TGTGCCAGCACCCCCGGGACTAGCGGGACAGGGGAGCAGTTCTTC	CASTPGTSGTGEQFF
-	TRBV7-9	-	TRBJ1-1	TGTGCCAGCAGGAAAGAGGGTAGACAGGCGAACACTGAAGCTTTCTTT	CASRKEGRQANTEAFF
-	TRBV11-1	once	TRBJ2-5	TGTGCCAGCACCCCAGGTGGGGGGCAAGAGACCCAGTACTTC	CASTPGGGQETQYF
TRBD2	TRBV20-1	-	TRBJ2-1	TGCAGTGCTAGTCTTAGCGGGAGATTTGATGAGCAGTTCTTC	CSASLSGRFDEQFF
TRBD1	TRBV5-4	-	TRBJ2-2	TGTGCCAGCAGCCAATTTCACAGGGGGCTAGGCGGGGAGCTGTTTTTT	CASSQFHRGLGGELFF
-	TRBV7-3	-	TRBJ2-1	TGTGCCAGCAGCCTAAGGGCCAATGAGCAGTTCTTC	CASSLRANEQFF
TRBD1	TRBV5-4	-	TRBJ1-1	TGTGCCAGCAGCCCTCCTGACAGGGGATTGAACACTGAAGCTTTCTTT	CASSPPDRGLNTEAFF
TRBD1	TRBV28	few	TRBJ2-7	TGTGCCAGCAGTTCCATCTGGGCAGGGGGCCTATACGAGCAGTACTTC	CASSSIWAGGLYEQYF
-	TRBV6-5	-	TRBJ1-3	TGTGCCAGCAGTTACTCTTCAGACTCTGGAAACACCATATATTTT	CASSYSSDSGNTIYF
TRBD1	TRBV4-2	-	TRBJ2-5	TGTGCCAGCAGCCCTGGGACAGGGGGCGTGGAGACCCAGTACTTC	CASSPGTGGVETQYF
TRBD1	TRBV18	-	TRBJ2-7	TGTGCCAGCTCACCACCGACAGGGTCCTACGAGCAGTACTTC	CASSPPTGSYEQYF
TRBD2	TRBV7-8	-	TRBJ2-7	TGTGCCAGCAGCCGAGTGGGGACTAGCGGAACCTACGAGCAGTACTTC	CASSRVGTSGTYEQYF
-	TRBV4-2	-	TRBJ2-7	TGTGCCAGCAGCCAAGATGAGAGTTACGAGCAGTACTTC	CASSQDESYEQYF
-	TRBV6-2/TRBV6-3	-	TRBJ2-1	TGTGCCAGCAGTTATAGAGGACAACCTGGCTACAATGAGCAGTTCTTC	CASSYRGQPGYNEQFF
-	TRBV7-2	-	TRBJ1-4	TGTGCCAGCAGCTTAGGGCCCCCGCGGGCGGGGGGTGAAAAACTGTTTTTT	CASSLGPPRAGGEKLFF
-	TRBV2	-	TRBJ2-5	TGTGCCAGCAGTGAACTATTCGTGAGGGGCGGGGCCTTTAGGGGGACCCAGTACTTC	CASSELFVRGGAFRGTQYF
-	TRBV9	-	TRBJ2-5	TGTGCCAGCAGCCCGGGACACTTACAAGAGACCCAGTACTTC	CASSPGHLQETQYF
TRBD1	TRBV6-5	-	TRBJ2-4	TGTGCCAGCAGTTACGTAGGACAGGGGGCTAAAAACATTCAGTACTTC	CASSYVGQGAKNIQYF
TRBD2	TRBV30	-	TRBJ2-1	TGTGCCTGGAGTGTACAAGCGGGAGGGCCAGTCTTC	CAWSVQAGGPVF
TRBD1	TRBV7-9	-	TRBJ2-7	TGTGCCAGCAGCTTATCCGGACAGGGTTCTTGGCAGTACTTC	CASSLSGQGSWQYF
TRBD1	TRBV5-1	-	TRBJ1-1	TGCGCCAGCAGCGGGACAGGTATGAACACTGAAGCTTTCTTT	CASSGTGMNTEAFF
-	TRBV12-3/TRBV12-4	once	TRBJ1-5	TGTGCCAGCAGTCCGGGGATGTATCAGCCCCAGCATTTT	CASSPGMYQPQHF
-	TRBV30	-	TRBJ1-6	TGTGCCTGGAGTGTATCAGGCACTCGCGTTACACCCCTCCACTTT	CAWSVSGTRVTPLHF
TRBD2	TRBV7-2	-	TRBJ2-1	TGTGCCAGCAGCTCCATAGGGACTAGCGGCTACAATGAGCAGTTCTTC	CASSSIGTSGYNEQFF
TRBD1	TRBV19	-	TRBJ1-1	TGTGCCAGTAGTACACAAACAGGGGGCACTGAAGCTTTCTTT	CASSTQTGGTEAFF
TRBD1	TRBV19	-	TRBJ2-3	TGTGCCAGTAGTCTACAGGGGAGCACAGATACGCAGTATTTT	CASSLQGSTDTQYF
-	TRBV27	-	TRBJ2-5	TGTGCCAGCAGTCCCGGGGAGTTGGAGACCCAGTACTTC	CASSPGELETQYF
TRBD1	TRBV3-1/TRBV3-2	-	TRBJ2-7	TGTGCCAGCAGCCCCGGGACAGGGACCTACGAGCAGTACTTC	CASSPGTGTYEQYF
-	TRBV10-1	-	TRBJ2-3	TGCGCCAGCAGTGTTGGTAGCGCCTCAGATACGCAGTATTTT	CASSVGSASDTQYF
-	TRBV28	-	TRBJ1-4	TGTGCCAGCAGTTCATCAGGGGCCCTTAATGAAAAACTGTTTTTT	CASSSSGALNEKLFF
TRBD2	TRBV5-1	-	TRBJ2-3	TGCGCCAGCAGCTTGGGATCTAGCGGGGGGGATACGCAGTATTTT	CASSLGSSGGDTQYF
TRBD1	TRBV2	-	TRBJ2-1	TGTGCCAGCAGACAGGGGGAGAATGAGCAGTTCTTC	CASRQGENEQFF
-	TRBV2	-	TRBJ1-1	TGTGCCAGCAGTGGCCGGAGGGACACTGAAGCTTTCTTT	CASSGRRDTEAFF